The clone carrying this T cell receptor beta chain was seen only a few times. The sample comes from a study of early T cells in non-severe SARS-CoV-2 infection. Study details: Bulk RNA isolated from unsorted whole blood underwent sequencing; chains were not paired.

Unique molecular identifier tags were affixed to discrete cDNA molecules. TCRdb recomputed calls from the 5' RACE reads with MiXCR, one row per CDR3 protein. The table records tens of thousands of distinct CDR3 sequences, roughly 9.5% of them present only once. V trimming: 5 bases; J trimming: 14 bases; junction bases outside the gene matches: 5. This CDR3 has 12 residues. This sequence was found in an adult who was a healthcare worker with PCR-confirmed SARS-CoV-2 infection or an uninfected control (not recorded which). The sequencing input was whole blood. This chain links TRBV12-3 or TRBV12-4 with TRBJ2-1; 11 bases match TRBD2. Here the CDR3 DNA reads TGTGCCAGCAGTCTGACTAGCGGGGTAAAGTTCTTC. Protein product: CASSLTSGVKFF.